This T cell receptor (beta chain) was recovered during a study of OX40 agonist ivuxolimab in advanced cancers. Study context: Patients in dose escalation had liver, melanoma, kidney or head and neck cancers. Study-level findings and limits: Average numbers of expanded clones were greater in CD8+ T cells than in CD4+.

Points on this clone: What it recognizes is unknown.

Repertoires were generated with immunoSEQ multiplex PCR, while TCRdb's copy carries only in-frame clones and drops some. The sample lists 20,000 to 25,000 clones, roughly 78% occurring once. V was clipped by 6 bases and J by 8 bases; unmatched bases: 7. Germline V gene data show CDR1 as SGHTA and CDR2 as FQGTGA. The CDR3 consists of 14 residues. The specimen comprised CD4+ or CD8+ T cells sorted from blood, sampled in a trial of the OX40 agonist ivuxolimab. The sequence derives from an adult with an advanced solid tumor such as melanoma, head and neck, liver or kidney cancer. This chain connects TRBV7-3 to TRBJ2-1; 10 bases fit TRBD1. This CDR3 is CASSMDRGRHEQFF. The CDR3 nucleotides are TGTGCCAGCAGTATGGACAGGGGGAGGCATGAGCAGTTCTTC.